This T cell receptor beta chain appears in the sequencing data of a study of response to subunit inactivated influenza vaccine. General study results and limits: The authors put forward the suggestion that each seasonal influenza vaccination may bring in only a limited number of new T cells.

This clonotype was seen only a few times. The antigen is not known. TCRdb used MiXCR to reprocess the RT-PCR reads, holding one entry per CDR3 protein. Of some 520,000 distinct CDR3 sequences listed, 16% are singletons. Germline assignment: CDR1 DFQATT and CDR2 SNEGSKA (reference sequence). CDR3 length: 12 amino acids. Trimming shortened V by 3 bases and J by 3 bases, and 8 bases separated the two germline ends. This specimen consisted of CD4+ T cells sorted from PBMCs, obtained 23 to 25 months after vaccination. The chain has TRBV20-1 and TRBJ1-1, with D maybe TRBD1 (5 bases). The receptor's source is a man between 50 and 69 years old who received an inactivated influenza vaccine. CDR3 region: CSASEGHTEAFF. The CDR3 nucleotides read TGCAGTGCTAGTGAGGGGCACACTGAAGCTTTCTTT.